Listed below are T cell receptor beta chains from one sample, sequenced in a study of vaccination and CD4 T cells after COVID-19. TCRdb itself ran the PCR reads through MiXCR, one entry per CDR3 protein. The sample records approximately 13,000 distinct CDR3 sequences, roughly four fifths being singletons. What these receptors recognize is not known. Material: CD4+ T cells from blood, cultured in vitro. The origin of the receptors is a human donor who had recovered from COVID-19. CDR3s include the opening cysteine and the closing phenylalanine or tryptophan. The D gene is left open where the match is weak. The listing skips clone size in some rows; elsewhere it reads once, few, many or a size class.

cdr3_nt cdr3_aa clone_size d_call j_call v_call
TGTGCCAGCAGCTTCCAGGGACAGGGATACTATGGCTACACCTTC CASSFQGQGYYGYTF NA TRBD1 TRBJ1-2 TRBV7-2
TGCAGTGCTCACCGGGCCCAAGAGACCCAGTACTTC CSAHRAQETQYF NA NA TRBJ2-5 TRBV20-1
TGTGCCAGCAGTTACTCGACTAGCTCAGATACGCAGTATTTT CASSYSTSSDTQYF NA TRBD2 TRBJ2-3 TRBV6-2/TRBV6-3
TGTGCCAGCTCATCGGGACTACAAGACACAGATACGCAGTATTTT CASSSGLQDTDTQYF NA TRBD2 TRBJ2-3 TRBV18
TGTGCCAGCAGTCCCAACAGGAACACTGAAGCTTTCTTT CASSPNRNTEAFF NA NA TRBJ1-1 TRBV6-2/TRBV6-3
TGTGCCAGCACCCCGGGGCAGGGGAAGATTCAGCCCCAGCATTTT CASTPGQGKIQPQHF medium-sized NA TRBJ1-5 TRBV2
TGTGCCAGCAGTGCACGACCGCAGGGTGGGGCCTACAATGAGCAGTTCTTC CASSARPQGGAYNEQFF NA NA TRBJ2-1 TRBV6-4
TGTGCCAGCAGCCCAACCCTCAGACAGGGAAGGAAAGAGACCCAGTACTTC CASSPTLRQGRKETQYF once TRBD1 TRBJ2-5 TRBV11-2
TGTGCCAGCAGCCGTCGGACAGGGAAGGGCACCGGGGAGCTGTTTTTT CASSRRTGKGTGELFF once TRBD1 TRBJ2-2 TRBV7-2
TGTGCCAGCAGCCGCCCCGGGACAGGGGTTGGCTACACCTTC CASSRPGTGVGYTF NA TRBD1 TRBJ1-2 TRBV5-4
TGTGCCAGCAGCGTCACCACGGGTGGGACCCAGTACTTC CASSVTTGGTQYF NA NA TRBJ2-5 TRBV7-2
TGTGCCAGCAGCGGAAAGAACAGGGGGACTGAAGCTTTCTTT CASSGKNRGTEAFF few TRBD1 TRBJ1-1 TRBV7-2
TGTGCCAGCAGCTACGGAGGCATAAACTATGGCTACACCTTC CASSYGGINYGYTF few NA TRBJ1-2 TRBV7-2
TGTGCCCGCTCACCTTATGGCTACACCTTC CARSPYGYTF NA NA TRBJ1-2 TRBV19
TGTGCCAGCAGTTTTCGGGTGCTTGGCTACACCTTC CASSFRVLGYTF NA NA TRBJ1-2 TRBV28
TGTGCCAGCAGATATGTAGGTAAAGTGACCCAGTACTTC CASRYVGKVTQYF NA NA TRBJ2-5 TRBV6-2/TRBV6-3
TGTGCCAGCAGCTTACAGGGGAGCAATCAGCCCCAGCATTTT CASSLQGSNQPQHF NA NA TRBJ1-5 TRBV7-9
TGTGCCAGCACTGTTATGGGACTAGCGGGAGTTGGCGAGCAGTACTTC CASTVMGLAGVGEQYF few TRBD2 TRBJ2-7 TRBV5-6
TGTGCCACCAGTGATCCGACCCTTTTGGGAGATACGCAGTATTTT CATSDPTLLGDTQYF NA NA TRBJ2-3 TRBV24-1
TGTGCCAGCAGCTTAGGATTAACTTTTAGCGGGGTGGCTGAGCAGTTCTTC CASSLGLTFSGVAEQFF NA TRBD2 TRBJ2-1 TRBV11-3
TGTGCCATCAGTGGAACGGCCCAAGAGACCCAGTACTTC CAISGTAQETQYF NA NA TRBJ2-5 TRBV10-3
TGCGCCAGCAGCTTGTCACAGGGCAGAGGGGCCACAGATACGCAGTATTTT CASSLSQGRGATDTQYF once NA TRBJ2-3 TRBV5-1
TGTGCCACCAGTGACACAACCCCCGGGTACTATGGCTACACCTTC CATSDTTPGYYGYTF NA NA TRBJ1-2 TRBV24-1
TGTGCCCGGAGGGGGGGGCTATCGGAAAACATTCAGTACTTC CARRGGLSENIQYF once NA TRBJ2-4 TRBV30
TGTGCCAGCAGTGGACAGTACAATCAGCCCCAGCATTTT CASSGQYNQPQHF NA NA TRBJ1-5 TRBV2
TGTGCCAGCAGCCCTCAGTACCTTAGCACAGATACGCAGTATTTT CASSPQYLSTDTQYF large NA TRBJ2-3 TRBV7-2
TGTGCCAGCAGCTCAGACGTCCTATTCAATCAGCCCCAGCATTTT CASSSDVLFNQPQHF NA NA TRBJ1-5 TRBV6-2/TRBV6-3
TGTGCCAGCACCCTCCGACGGGACAGGGTCGGAGGCACAGATACGCAGTATTTT CASTLRRDRVGGTDTQYF NA TRBD1 TRBJ2-3 TRBV6-1
TGTGCCAGCAGTTCGGGGGGGAATAGAGGTATTCAGCCCCAGCATTTT CASSSGGNRGIQPQHF NA NA TRBJ1-5 TRBV12-3/TRBV12-4
TGTGCCAGCAGCTTACGAGACCCCGGGGACGTGGGCCTCTTCTATGGCTACACCTTC CASSLRDPGDVGLFYGYTF NA NA TRBJ1-2 TRBV7-9
TGTGCCAGCAGACTCCGGGACAGGGGCTACGAGCAGTACTTC CASRLRDRGYEQYF NA TRBD1 TRBJ2-7 TRBV6-2/TRBV6-3
TGCAGTGGGGGGAGAGGGGATACGCAGTATTTT CSGGRGDTQYF NA NA TRBJ2-3 TRBV20-1
TGTGCCAGCAGCGCCCCGGGACAAAACACTGAAGCTTTCTTT CASSAPGQNTEAFF NA NA TRBJ1-1 TRBV7-9
TGTGCCAGCAGTCAGGGGGTGGTCTATGGCTACACCTTC CASSQGVVYGYTF NA TRBD1 TRBJ1-2 TRBV11-2
TGTGCCAGCAGCATACGGACAGGCTATGGCTACACCTTC CASSIRTGYGYTF NA TRBD1 TRBJ1-2 TRBV5-4
TGCAGTGCCCCTCGGACTAGCGGTACTAGCGGAGATACGCAGTATTTT CSAPRTSGTSGDTQYF few TRBD2 TRBJ2-3 TRBV20-1
TGTGCCAGCAGCTTCCAGGGATCCTATAATTCACCCCTCCACTTT CASSFQGSYNSPLHF few NA TRBJ1-6 TRBV7-2
TGTGCCAGCAGCTCGTCAAGCGGGAGGGGATCCTACGAGCAGTACTTC CASSSSSGRGSYEQYF NA TRBD2 TRBJ2-7 TRBV7-2
TGCGCCAGCAGCCAAGGTGGATTCTCGGACATTCAGTACTTC CASSQGGFSDIQYF NA NA TRBJ2-4 TRBV4-3